This T cell receptor beta chain derives from a study of T cells in Graves' hyperthyroidism and ophthalmopathy. V shed 6 bases, J shed 1 base, and the junction held 5 bases outside the gene matches. CDR1 and CDR2 (germline): LNHNV, YYDKDF (reference sequence). This CDR3 is built from 15 residues. Regarding the study as a whole: From stable hyperthyroidism, ophthalmopathy was separated by a 13 V-J model.

Concerning this clonotype: Its antigen is as yet unknown.

A NOSPECS grade of at least 4, a Clinical Activity Score of at least 3 and duration under 3 months were recorded in ophthalmopathy patients. It was 10 ml of fresh peripheral blood that supplied the PBMCs. Amplified regions were TCR beta CDR3 sequences from RNA transcripts. The HTBI set primed first-round TCR CDR3 RT-PCR. Via MiXCR, TCRdb re-called the multiplex PCR reads, giving one row per CDR3 protein. The sample has around 500,000 distinct CDR3 sequences, about 20% seen once; the top ten hold about 53%. This sequence was found in a woman aged 70 to 79 with Graves' ophthalmopathy. The sequenced sample was blood. The V and J genes are TRBV15 and TRBJ1-5, with TRBD1 matching 8 bases. For the CDR3, the DNA is TGTGCCACCAGAACAGGGGGTAGGAGCAATCAGCCCCAGCATTTT. It specifies CATRTGGRSNQPQHF.